This is a list of T cell receptor beta chains from one sample in a study of identifying expanded T cells in peripheral blood. Here immunoSEQ multiplex PCR was the method, and the copy in TCRdb shows in-frame clones only, minus some. Of about 110,000 clones in the sample, about nine tenths were seen once. Sequencing input: blood. These receptor sequences come from a person aged 18 to 70 in good health. Both conserved end residues are trimmed from each CDR3. Size tells how often a clone was seen (once, few, many) or the class of an expanded clone, and some rows leave it out.

clone size	V gene	J gene	CDR3 protein
.	TRBV11-3	TRBJ2-7	ASSLGDRVLSEQY
once	TRBV12-5	TRBJ2-1	ASGWTSGGGNEQF
.	TRBV5-1	TRBJ2-3	ASSLSFGAADTQY
.	TRBV7-9	TRBJ2-7	ASSLVAGTYEQY
.	TRBV30	TRBJ1-2	AWNLQGAIGYT
.	TRBV29-1	TRBJ2-7	SVGGGHSYEQY
.	TRBV9	TRBJ1-3	ASSVEGVGNTIY
few	TRBV4-2	TRBJ1-2	ASSPSPSSGVHGYT
.	TRBV18	TRBJ2-7	ASSVRGIVYEQY
once	TRBV28	TRBJ2-2	ASSFQRAGTGELF
.	TRBV19	TRBJ2-7	ASMRTGAYEQY
.	TRBV5-4	TRBJ2-2	ASSGNDRGSGELF
.	TRBV19	TRBJ1-5	ASSINNQPQH
.	TRBV19	TRBJ2-4	ASSNFQGAEAKNIQY
.	TRBV4-1	TRBJ1-2	ASSHPGTVYGYT
.	TRBV25-1	TRBJ1-1	ASSEENTEAF
.	TRBV7-2	TRBJ2-7	ASSLVGGLAGQEQY
.	TRBV7-9	TRBJ1-2	ASSLDAGSAGYT
.	TRBV11-3	TRBJ2-2	ASSLDTGRRATGELF
.	TRBV28	TRBJ2-1	ASQTGGASDEQF
.	TRBV5-4	TRBJ2-1	ASRSGGLYNEQF
.	TRBV11-2	TRBJ2-7	ASSLAVSTSEQY
.	TRBV20-1	TRBJ1-1	SGGAAGKAF
once	TRBV6-4	TRBJ1-1	ASSDTKNTEAF
.	TRBV6-5	TRBJ1-5	ASSYEGQQH
once	TRBV5-6	TRBJ1-5	ASSFSGGAGQPQH
once	TRBV14	TRBJ1-1	ASSQAWGEGAF
once	TRBV11-2	TRBJ1-6	ASSLAGDLSPLH
few	TRBV6-5	TRBJ1-4	ASSYSNGKLF
.	TRBV29-1	TRBJ2-1	SVEGTSEYNEQF
.	TRBV7-9	TRBJ2-1	ASSPTPSLNEQF
.	TRBV6-5	TRBJ2-3	ASRDRTDTQY
.	TRBV19	TRBJ1-2	ASSIANRDNYGYT
.	TRBV7-9	TRBJ2-1	ASSRAGAYNEQF
.	TRBV11-2	TRBJ2-5	ASSLAGSGETQY
few	TRBV30	TRBJ1-1	AWSVRAKAF
.	TRBV20-1	TRBJ1-2	SAPINYGYT
.	TRBV7-8	TRBJ1-2	ASSARTARNYGYT
once	TRBV6-5	TRBJ1-1	ASSYSEGTNTEAF
.	TRBV27	TRBJ1-2	ASRFGTGAGYT
.	TRBV18	TRBJ2-1	ASSSSGGDEQF
.	TRBV5-4	TRBJ2-3	ASSWDLSGGTDTQY
.	TRBV10-3	TRBJ1-3	AISDPSDRGNTIY
.	TRBV9	TRBJ2-3	ASNSGMADTQY
.	TRBV2	TRBJ2-1	ASSEGLATYNEQF
once	TRBV2	TRBJ1-3	ASPTMTGDGGNTIY
.	TRBV6-1	TRBJ2-1	ASSPLGYEQF
once	TRBV2	TRBJ2-3	ALTGISRTDTQY
.	TRBV6-9	TRBJ1-5	ASSSRQGNQPQH
.	TRBV7-9	TRBJ2-7	ASSPRTGTGSYEQY
.	TRBV5-4	TRBJ1-6	ASSTGTGGGSPLH
.	TRBV6-5	TRBJ1-4	ASSYSGVTNEKLF
.	TRBV19	TRBJ2-3	ASSIATSGGRDTQY
once	TRBV21-1	TRBJ1-2	ASSKDRRWVWKGVDRNGYT
once	TRBV30	TRBJ1-2	AWSGQGPHGYT
.	TRBV28	TRBJ2-1	ASSLSPSTSGRPSNEQF
.	TRBV5-1	TRBJ1-3	ASSYQVGGNTIY